The present TCR beta chain was sequenced within a study of blood T cell repertoires in COVID-19 (dated by TCRdb to 2018 to 2021). Broadly, across the study: Collaborator samples came from the United States, Italy and Spain and covered acute and convalescent phases of COVID-19. The material from the prospective study consisted of cDNA or gDNA derived from T cells, B-cell-depleted T cells, or PBMCs. The dataset comprised deeply sampled blood TCRbeta repertoires from subjects exposed to, actively infected with, or recovered from COVID-19. The repertoires were released in a freely available public database intended as a resource for research on the immune response to SARS-CoV-2. Samples came from the ongoing ImmuneRACE study (first 160 participants) plus 1,254 subjects from 6 global collaborators. The sample metadata nearly always contained a de-identified subject ID, COVID-19 status, age in years and sex. Where available, HLA class I and class II types were obtained from metadata supplied by the sample provider rather than from assay-based typing. Study-wide conclusions, independent of this receptor: The amount of clinical and demographic metadata varied by source and participant and was provided uncurated.

Trimming removed 5 bases from V and 1 base from J, leaving 9 bases between the germline ends. From the cysteine through the phenylalanine, the CDR3 covers 13 amino acids. Of all the DNA, just the CDR3 is kept, 39 bases in frame from base 1. From the germline V gene, CDR1 is SGHTA and CDR2 is FQGNSA. The immunoSEQ Assay, a bias-controlled multiplex PCR, was used to amplify TCRbeta CDR3 regions from genomic DNA. Processing in the source paper ran as follows. The number of nucleated cells in each sample was estimated from the amplification of reference gene primers within the assay. Sequence reads were collapsed and filtered to measure the absolute abundance of every unique TCRbeta CDR3 rearrangement. For each sample, productive Simpson clonality was calculated as the square root of Simpson's diversity index across productive rearrangements. The clones in this table, taken by TCRdb from immuneACCESS, are in-frame only. Not every clone is retained; where verified, under half of the shortfall comes from an unresolved V gene, and the cause of the rest is unknown. The D gene and trimming were derived from the DNA, and the V and J assignments and clone size from that table. For this sample the table gives about 250,000 clones, of which roughly 80% were detected only once. The ten largest make up 4% to 5.5% of the sample.

Note on this clone: The clone's antigen remains unknown. No base-level quality is on record; no much larger clone is a single base apart.

Whole blood was collected in K2EDTA tubes by collaborating institutions according to the institutions' own protocols. Collaborator samples were shipped for TCRbeta analysis as frozen whole blood, isolated PBMCs, or DNA extracted from either sample type. The receptor was isolated from a man aged 50 to 59 with active or convalescent COVID-19. The chain uses TRBV7-2 and TRBJ2-7; TRBD2 could be the D gene, as 6 bases match. Sequences were obtained from peripheral blood. Read as DNA, the sequence is TGTGCCAGCAGCCGTGGAGGGTCCTACGAGCAGTACTTC. This translates into CASSRGGSYEQYF.